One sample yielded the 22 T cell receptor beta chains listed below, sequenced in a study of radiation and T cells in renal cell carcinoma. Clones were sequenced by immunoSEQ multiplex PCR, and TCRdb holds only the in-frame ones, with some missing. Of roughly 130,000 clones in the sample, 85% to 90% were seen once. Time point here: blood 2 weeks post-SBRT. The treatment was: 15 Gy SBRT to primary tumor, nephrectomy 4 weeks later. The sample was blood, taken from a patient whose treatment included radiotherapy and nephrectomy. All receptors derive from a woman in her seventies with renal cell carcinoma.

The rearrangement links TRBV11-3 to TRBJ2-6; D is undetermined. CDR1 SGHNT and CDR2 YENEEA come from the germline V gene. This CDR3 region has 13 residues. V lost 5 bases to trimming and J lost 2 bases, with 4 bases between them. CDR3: CASSGPGANVLTF. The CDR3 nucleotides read TGTGCCAGCAGCGGGCCTGGGGCCAACGTCCTGACTTTC.

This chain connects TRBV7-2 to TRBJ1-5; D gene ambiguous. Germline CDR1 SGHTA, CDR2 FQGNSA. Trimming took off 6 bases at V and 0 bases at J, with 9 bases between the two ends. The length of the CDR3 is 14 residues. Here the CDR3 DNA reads TGTGCCAGCAGTCCCGGCAGTAGCAATCAGCCCCAGCATTTT. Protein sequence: CASSPGSSNQPQHF. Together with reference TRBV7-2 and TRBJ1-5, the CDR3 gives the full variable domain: GAGVSQSPSNKVTEKGKDVELRCDPISGHTALYWYRQSLGQGLEFLIYFQGNSAPDKSGLPSDRFSAERTGGSVSTLTIQRTQQEDSAVYLCASSPGSSNQPQHFGDGTRLSIL.

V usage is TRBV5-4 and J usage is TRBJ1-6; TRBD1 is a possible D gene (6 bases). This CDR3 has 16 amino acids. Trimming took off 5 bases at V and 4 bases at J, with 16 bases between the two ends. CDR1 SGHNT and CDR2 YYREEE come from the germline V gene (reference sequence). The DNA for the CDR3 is TGTGCCAGCAGGTCGGGGGCAGGAGATTATAATTCACCCCTCCACTTT. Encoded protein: CASRSGAGDYNSPLHF.

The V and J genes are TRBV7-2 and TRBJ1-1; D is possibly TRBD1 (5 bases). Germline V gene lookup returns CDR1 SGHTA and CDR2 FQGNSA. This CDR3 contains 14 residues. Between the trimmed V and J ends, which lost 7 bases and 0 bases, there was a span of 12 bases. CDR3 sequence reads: CASTPDKVNTEAFF. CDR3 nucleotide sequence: TGTGCCAGCACCCCGGACAAAGTGAACACTGAAGCTTTCTTT.

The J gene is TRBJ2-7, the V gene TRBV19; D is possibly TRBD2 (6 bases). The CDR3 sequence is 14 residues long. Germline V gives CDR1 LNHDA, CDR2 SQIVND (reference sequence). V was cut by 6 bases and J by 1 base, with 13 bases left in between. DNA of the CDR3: TGTGCCAGTAGCCTCCTAGCGCTATCCTACGAGCAGTACTTC. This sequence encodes CASSLLALSYEQYF.

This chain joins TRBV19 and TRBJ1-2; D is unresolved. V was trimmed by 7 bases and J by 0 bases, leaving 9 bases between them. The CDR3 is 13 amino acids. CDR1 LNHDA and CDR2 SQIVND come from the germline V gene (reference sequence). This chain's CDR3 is CASTGVPNYGYTF. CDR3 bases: TGTGCCAGTACCGGGGTACCTAACTATGGCTACACCTTC.

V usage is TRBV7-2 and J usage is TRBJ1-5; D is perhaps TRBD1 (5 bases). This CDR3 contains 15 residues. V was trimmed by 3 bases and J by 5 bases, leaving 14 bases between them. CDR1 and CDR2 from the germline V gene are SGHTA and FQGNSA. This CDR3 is CASSFGNRPYQPQHF. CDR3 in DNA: TGTGCCAGCAGCTTCGGGAACAGGCCCTATCAGCCCCAGCATTTT. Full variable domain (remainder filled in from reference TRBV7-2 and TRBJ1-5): GAGVSQSPSNKVTEKGKDVELRCDPISGHTALYWYRQSLGQGLEFLIYFQGNSAPDKSGLPSDRFSAERTGGSVSTLTIQRTQQEDSAVYLCASSFGNRPYQPQHFGDGTRLSIL.

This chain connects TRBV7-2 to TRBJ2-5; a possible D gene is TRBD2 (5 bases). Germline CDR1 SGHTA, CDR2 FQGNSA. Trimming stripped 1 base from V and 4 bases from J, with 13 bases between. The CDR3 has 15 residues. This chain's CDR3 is CASSLDPGLGETQYF. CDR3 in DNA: TGTGCCAGCAGCTTAGATCCGGGGTTGGGAGAGACCCAGTACTTC. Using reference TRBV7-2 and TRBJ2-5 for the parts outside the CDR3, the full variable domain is GAGVSQSPSNKVTEKGKDVELRCDPISGHTALYWYRQSLGQGLEFLIYFQGNSAPDKSGLPSDRFSAERTGGSVSTLTIQRTQQEDSAVYLCASSLDPGLGETQYFGPGTRLLVL.

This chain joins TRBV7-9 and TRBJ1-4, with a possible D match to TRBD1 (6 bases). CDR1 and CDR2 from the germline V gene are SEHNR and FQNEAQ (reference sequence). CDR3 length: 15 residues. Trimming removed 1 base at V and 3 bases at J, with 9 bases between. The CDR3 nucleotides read TGTGCCAGCAGCTTAGTAAGGGGGGCTAATGAAAAACTGTTTTTT. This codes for CASSLVRGANEKLFF.

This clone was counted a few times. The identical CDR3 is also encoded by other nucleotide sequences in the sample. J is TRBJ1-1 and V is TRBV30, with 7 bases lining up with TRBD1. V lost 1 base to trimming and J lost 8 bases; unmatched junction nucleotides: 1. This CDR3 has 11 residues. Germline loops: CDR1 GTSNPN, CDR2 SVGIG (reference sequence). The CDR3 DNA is TGTGCCTGGAGTGACAGGGGAGAAGCTTTCTTT. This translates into CAWSDRGEAFF.

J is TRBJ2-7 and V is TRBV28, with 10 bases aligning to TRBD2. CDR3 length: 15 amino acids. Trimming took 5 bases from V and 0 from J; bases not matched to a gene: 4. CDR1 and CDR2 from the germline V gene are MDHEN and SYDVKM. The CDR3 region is CASSPSGGLSYEQYF. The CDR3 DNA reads TGTGCCAGCAGTCCTAGCGGGGGTCTCTCCTACGAGCAGTACTTC.

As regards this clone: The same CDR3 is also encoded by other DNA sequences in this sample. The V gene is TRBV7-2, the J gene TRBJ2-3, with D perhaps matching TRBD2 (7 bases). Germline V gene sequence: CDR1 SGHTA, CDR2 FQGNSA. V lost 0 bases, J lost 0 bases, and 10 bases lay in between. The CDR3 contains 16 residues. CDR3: CASSLAGGASTDTQYF. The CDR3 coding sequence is TGTGCCAGCAGCTTAGCGGGGGGGGCCAGCACAGATACGCAGTATTTT.

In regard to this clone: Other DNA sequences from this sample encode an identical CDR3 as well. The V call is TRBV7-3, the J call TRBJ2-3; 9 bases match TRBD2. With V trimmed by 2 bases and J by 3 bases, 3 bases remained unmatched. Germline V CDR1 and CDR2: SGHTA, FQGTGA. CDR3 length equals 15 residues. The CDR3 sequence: CASSLQAGGTDTQYF. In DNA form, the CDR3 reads TGTGCCAGCAGCTTACAAGCGGGGGGAACAGATACGCAGTATTTT.

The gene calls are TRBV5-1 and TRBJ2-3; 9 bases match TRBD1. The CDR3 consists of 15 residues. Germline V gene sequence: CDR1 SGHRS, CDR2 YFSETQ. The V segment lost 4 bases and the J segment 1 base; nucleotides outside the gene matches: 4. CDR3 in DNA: TGCGCCAGCAGCGTCCACAGGGGGCGCACAGATACGCAGTATTTT. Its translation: CASSVHRGRTDTQYF.

The CDR3: CASTPSRGGGNQPQHF. CDR3 coding DNA: TGTGCCAGCACCCCATCCAGGGGAGGGGGCAATCAGCCCCAGCATTTT. V gene TRBV28 combines with J gene TRBJ1-5; tentative D call: TRBD1 (6 bases). V was clipped by 7 bases and J by 2 bases, with 18 bases between them. This CDR3 comprises 16 residues. In germline, CDR1 is MDHEN, CDR2 SYDVKM.

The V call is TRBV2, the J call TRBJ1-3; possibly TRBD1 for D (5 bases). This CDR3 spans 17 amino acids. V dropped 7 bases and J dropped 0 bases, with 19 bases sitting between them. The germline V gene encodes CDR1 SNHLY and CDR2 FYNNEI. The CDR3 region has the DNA TGTGCCAGCAACCCCCCTAGGAGCAGGGCCTCTGGAAACACCATATATTTT. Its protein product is CASNPPRSRASGNTIYF.

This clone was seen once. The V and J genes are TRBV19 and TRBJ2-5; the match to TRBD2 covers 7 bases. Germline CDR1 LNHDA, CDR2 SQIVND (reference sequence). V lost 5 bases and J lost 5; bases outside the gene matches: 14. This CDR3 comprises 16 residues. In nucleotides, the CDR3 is TGTGCCAGTAGTGTCCGGCGTCGGGGGGATCGGGAGACCCAGTACTTC. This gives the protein CASSVRRRGDRETQYF.

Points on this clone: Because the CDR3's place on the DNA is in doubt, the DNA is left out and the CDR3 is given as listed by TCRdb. This CDR3 reads CASSSSTGPRTEAFF. The chain uses TRBV6-1 and TRBJ1-1; the D call in the table, TRBD1, was not verified against the DNA. The CDR3 is 15 amino acids in total, end residues counted. CDR1 and CDR2 from the germline V gene are MNHNS and SASEGT.

Written as DNA, the CDR3 is TGCGCCAGCAGCTTGCGGACTGACGCGAACTATGGCTACACCTTC. Its translation is CASSLRTDANYGYTF. The rearrangement links TRBV5-1 to TRBJ1-2; unclear D gene. Trimming stripped 1 base from V and 2 bases from J, with 12 bases between. CDR1 is SGHRS, CDR2 YFSETQ, per germline. This CDR3 has 15 amino acids.

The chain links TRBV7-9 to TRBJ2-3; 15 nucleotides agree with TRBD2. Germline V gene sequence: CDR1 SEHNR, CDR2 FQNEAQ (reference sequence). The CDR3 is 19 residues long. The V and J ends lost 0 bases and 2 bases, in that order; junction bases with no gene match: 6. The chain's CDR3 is CASSLALGLAGGNTDTQYF. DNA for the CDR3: TGTGCCAGCAGCTTAGCGCTGGGACTAGCGGGGGGAAACACAGATACGCAGTATTTT.

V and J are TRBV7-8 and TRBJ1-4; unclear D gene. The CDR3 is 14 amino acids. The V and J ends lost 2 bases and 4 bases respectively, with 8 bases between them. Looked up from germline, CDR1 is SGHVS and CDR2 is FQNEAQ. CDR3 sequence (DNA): TGTGCCAGCAGCTTATCGGTCCTTAATGAAAAACTGTTTTTT. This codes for CASSLSVLNEKLFF.

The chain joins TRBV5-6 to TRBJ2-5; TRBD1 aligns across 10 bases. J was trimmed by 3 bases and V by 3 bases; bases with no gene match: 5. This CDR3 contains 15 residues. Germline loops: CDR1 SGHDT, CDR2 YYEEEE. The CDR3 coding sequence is TGTGCCAGCAGCTGGGGGGGACAGGGGAAAGAGACCCAGTACTTC. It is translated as CASSWGGQGKETQYF. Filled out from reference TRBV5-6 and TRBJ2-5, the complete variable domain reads DAGVTQSPTHLIKTRGQQVTLRCSPKSGHDTVSWYQQALGQGPQFIFQYYEEEERQRGNFPDRFSGHQFPNYSSELNVNALLLGDSALYLCASSWGGQGKETQYFGPGTRLLVL.